The 26 T cell receptor beta chains in this list originate from one sample, sequenced in a study of cytomegalovirus exposure and HLA in healthy donors. It was with 60 Vbeta and 13 Jbeta primers that the PCR ran. Produced via immunoSEQ multiplex PCR; TCRdb's table is partial and in-frame only. The listing contains some 60,000 clones. Sequenced material: PBMCs. The receptors originated from a male donor in good health and CMV-seronegative.

The rearrangement joins TRBV2 to TRBJ2-3; TRBD2 is a possible D gene (5 bases). This CDR3 is 14 amino acids long. CDR1 is SNHLY and CDR2 is FYNNEI in the germline V gene. V lost 6 bases to trimming and J lost 6 bases, with 16 bases between them. The CDR3 here is CASRTGGSGDTQYF. CDR3 bases: TGTGCCAGCAGGACGGGTGGTTCGGGGGATACGCAGTATTTT.

The genes are TRBV5-4 and TRBJ2-1; 11 positions match TRBD1. CDR3 size: 17 residues. Germline V gene lookup returns CDR1 SGHNT and CDR2 YYREEE (reference sequence). V was pared by 2 bases and J by 3 bases, with 7 bases of the junction left unmatched. CDR3 coding DNA: TGTGCCAGCAGCTTCTTCCCGGGACAGGGGGGCTACAATGAGCAGTTCTTC. Translation: CASSFFPGQGGYNEQFF.

V is TRBV4-3 and J is TRBJ2-5; tentatively, D is TRBD1 (5 bases). The CDR3 sequence is 16 residues long. The germline CDR1 and CDR2 sequences are LGHNA and YSLEER. V lost 3 bases and J 5 bases, leaving 19 bases between the germline ends. CDR3 amino acids: CASSQSRFEGAETQYF. DNA of the CDR3: TGCGCCAGCAGCCAGTCTAGGTTCGAAGGGGCCGAGACCCAGTACTTC.

The rearrangement links TRBV5-4 to TRBJ1-2; D not resolved. The CDR3 runs to 18 residues. CDR1 and CDR2 (germline): SGHNT, YYREEE (reference sequence). The V gene lost 1 base and the J gene lost 5 bases, with 24 bases spanning the gap. The DNA for the CDR3 is TGTGCCAGCAGCTTGTCCGCACTACAAGGAGGTAGCCCTTATGGCTACACCTTC. This translates into CASSLSALQGGSPYGYTF. Using reference TRBV5-4 and TRBJ1-2 for the parts outside the CDR3, the full variable domain is ETGVTQSPTHLIKTRGQQVTLRCSSQSGHNTVSWYQQALGQGPQFIFQYYREEENGRGNFPPRFSGLQFPNYSSELNVNALELDDSALYLCASSLSALQGGSPYGYTFGSGTRLTVV.

The chain joins TRBV11-2 to TRBJ2-7; no clear D. V was trimmed by 2 bases and J by 4 bases, leaving 12 bases between them. CDR1 and CDR2 from the germline V gene are SGHAT and FQNNGV. The CDR3 extends over 14 amino acids. The CDR3 region is CASSLYTAPYEQYF. In DNA form, the CDR3 reads TGTGCCAGCAGCTTATACACCGCCCCATACGAGCAGTACTTC.

CDR3 DNA sequence: TGTGCCAGCAGTTACGGGACAGCTGGAAACACCATATATTTT. This encodes CASSYGTAGNTIYF. The chain carries TRBV6-5 and TRBJ1-3, with 7 bases that match TRBD1. The germline V gene encodes CDR1 MNHEY and CDR2 SVGAGI. The J segment lost 2 bases and the V segment lost 2 bases, leaving 0 bases of the junction unmatched. The CDR3 runs to 14 residues.

The chain has TRBV7-9 and TRBJ2-7, with 10 bases that match TRBD2. Germline trimming cut 2 bases from V and 0 bases from J; bases unmatched to any gene: 7. CDR3 length: 17 amino acids. CDR1 and CDR2 from the germline V gene are SEHNR and FQNEAQ (reference sequence). CDR3 protein: CASSLQRGGLRSYEQYF. The CDR3 nucleotides are TGTGCCAGCAGCTTACAGCGGGGGGGCCTCCGCTCCTACGAGCAGTACTTC.

As concerns this clone: One end of the junction does not line up with germline, which may come from a read error. V and J are TRBV7-6 and TRBJ2-5; D is possibly TRBD2 (6 bases). The CDR3 consists of 14 residues. Germline assignment: CDR1 SGHVS and CDR2 FNYEAQ. The CDR3 DNA follows: TGTGCCAGCAGCTTAGGGACTATCCAAGAGAACCAGTACTTC. This gives the protein CASSLGTIQENQYF.

V is TRBV21-1 and J is TRBJ1-5. TRBV21-1 is a pseudogene. The CDR3 has 13 amino acids. DNA of the CDR3: TGTGCCAGCAGCAGACGGGGTGATCAGCCCCAGCATTTT. Translation gives CASSRRGDQPQHF.

In regard to this clone: Germline is not matched at one junction end, which may reflect a read error. The V call is TRBV30, the J call TRBJ2-7, with 7 bases matching TRBD2. Germline V lookup: CDR1 GTSNPN, CDR2 SVGIG (reference sequence). The CDR3 contains 15 residues. In DNA form, the CDR3 reads TGTGCCGGGAGTGCTAAGCGGGGACCCTCCTACGAGCAGTACTTC. The encoded protein is CAGSAKRGPSYEQYF.

This chain links TRBV19 with TRBJ1-1, with 7 nucleotides matching TRBD1. Germline V gene data show CDR1 as LNHDA and CDR2 as SQIVND (reference sequence). The CDR3 totals 15 residues. V trimming: 4 bases; J trimming: 6 bases; junction bases outside the gene matches: 11. In DNA, the CDR3 is TGTGCCAGTAGTAGGCTAACCGGGACAGCTGCTGAAGCTTTCTTT. Its translation: CASSRLTGTAAEAFF.

The chain couples TRBV7-6 to TRBJ1-5, with a tentative D call TRBD1 (6 bases). V dropped 2 bases and J dropped 2 bases, with 19 bases sitting between them. CDR3 length: 18 residues. CDR1 is SGHVS and CDR2 is FNYEAQ in the germline V gene. CDR3 nucleotide sequence: TGTGCCAGCAGCTTACGGCCCGTCGGCCCAGGGGGCAATCAGCCCCAGCATTTT. This encodes CASSLRPVGPGGNQPQHF.

V gene TRBV27 combines with J gene TRBJ2-1, with TRBD1 matching over 7 bases. V was clipped by 8 bases and J by 6 bases; unmatched bases: 10. This CDR3 has 14 amino acids. Germline loops: CDR1 MNHEY, CDR2 SMNVEV (reference sequence). The CDR3 DNA reads TGTGCCAGCCGGGGAAGACAGGGCATCAATGAGCAGTTCTTC. Amino acids: CASRGRQGINEQFF.

V and J are TRBV4-2 and TRBJ2-7, with D perhaps TRBD1 (5 bases). CDR1 LGHNA and CDR2 YNFKEQ come from the germline V gene. V was trimmed by 3 bases and J by 3 bases, leaving 15 bases between them. This CDR3 contains 15 residues. CDR3 bases: TGTGCCAGCAGCCAGACCCCAGGGTCCGGCTACGAGCAGTACTTC. Protein sequence: CASSQTPGSGYEQYF.

CDR3 in DNA: TGTGCCAGCAGCTTAGCGGGACAGGGCCTCGAGCCCCAGCATTTT. Encoded protein: CASSLAGQGLEPQHF. The chain couples TRBV7-2 to TRBJ1-5; TRBD1 agrees at 9 bases. The CDR3 consists of 15 residues. Germline V gene sequence: CDR1 SGHTA, CDR2 FQGNSA. The V segment lost 0 bases and the J segment 8 bases; nucleotides outside the gene matches: 5.

The chain links TRBV27 to TRBJ2-2; D possibly corresponds to TRBD1 (5 bases). Trimming cost V 5 bases and J 2 bases, with 18 bases left between them. The CDR3 length is 17 residues. Germline CDR1 is MNHEY and CDR2 is SMNVEV (reference sequence). The CDR3 DNA follows: TGTGCCAGCAGTGTGGACGGGTGGACAACTAACACCGGGGAGCTGTTTTTT. This codes for CASSVDGWTTNTGELFF.

The V and J genes are TRBV28 and TRBJ2-1; TRBD2 matches 10 bases. Trimming took 2 bases from V and 2 from J; bases not matched to a gene: 6. CDR1 MDHEN and CDR2 SYDVKM come from the germline V gene. The CDR3 is 17 amino acids. This CDR3 is CASSLARGLAAYNEQFF. The CDR3, as DNA: TGTGCCAGCAGTTTAGCTCGAGGACTAGCGGCCTACAATGAGCAGTTCTTC.

This chain uses TRBV19 with TRBJ2-2; 7 bases align to TRBD2. CDR1 LNHDA and CDR2 SQIVND come from the germline V gene (reference sequence). This CDR3 is 15 amino acids long. The V segment lost 3 bases and the J segment 6 bases; nucleotides outside the gene matches: 7. CDR3 amino acids: CASSMRTSGAGELFF. The CDR3 DNA follows: TGTGCCAGTAGTATGAGGACTAGTGGGGCCGGGGAGCTGTTTTTT.

The chain recombines TRBV14 with TRBJ2-6; TRBD2 is a possible D gene (6 bases). Deletions cut 3 bases from V and 0 bases from J, with 18 bases between. The germline V gene has CDR1 SGHDN and CDR2 FVKESK. The CDR3 contains 19 residues. DNA for the CDR3: TGTGCCAGCAGCCAGATTCGGGGGACGCACTACTCTGGGGCCAACGTCCTGACTTTC. Translated, it gives CASSQIRGTHYSGANVLTF.

The genes are TRBV23-1 and TRBJ2-7; a possible D gene is TRBD2 (6 bases). TRBV23-1 is an ORF, and what it does is uncertain. The CDR3 sequence is 16 residues long. V was shortened by 0 bases and J by 5 bases, with 17 bases between the two germline ends. The CDR3 DNA sequence: TGCGCCAGCAGTCAATCGGCCGGGCTCTGGGGGGACGAGCAGTACTTC. This sequence encodes CASSQSAGLWGDEQYF.

J is TRBJ1-4 and V is TRBV18, with TRBD1 matching over 7 bases. V lost 8 bases, J lost 5 bases, and 5 bases stayed unmatched. Germline CDR1 KGHSH, CDR2 LQKENI. The CDR3 runs to 13 residues. CDR3 sequence: CASQTGKNEKLFF. CDR3 bases: TGTGCCAGCCAGACAGGGAAGAATGAAAAACTGTTTTTT.

The chain combines TRBV28 with TRBJ2-1; 11 bases agree with TRBD1. Germline CDR1 MDHEN, CDR2 SYDVKM. Trimming took 6 bases from V and 3 from J; bases not matched to a gene: 4. The CDR3 consists of 15 residues. In nucleotides, the CDR3 is TGTGCCAGCAGCCCCGGGACAGGGGGCTACAATGAGCAGTTCTTC. Residues: CASSPGTGGYNEQFF.

V and J are TRBV28 and TRBJ2-7, with 8 positions matching TRBD1. This CDR3 has 14 amino acids. Losses at the gene ends were 6 bases for V and 0 bases for J; bases not matched to a gene: 4. From germline, CDR1 is MDHEN and CDR2 SYDVKM. In DNA, the CDR3 is TGTGCCAGCAGCCTGGGGACAGGCTCCTACGAGCAGTACTTC. It yields the protein CASSLGTGSYEQYF. The entire variable domain, with the rest obtained from reference TRBV28 and TRBJ2-7, is as follows: DVKVTQSSRYLVKRTGEKVFLECVQDMDHENMFWYRQDPGLGLRLIYFSYDVKMKEKGDIPEGYSVSREKKERFSLILESASTNQTSMYLCASSLGTGSYEQYFGPGTRLTVT.

The chain uses TRBV4-2 and TRBJ2-7; D ambiguous. Germline lookup yields CDR1 LGHNA and CDR2 YNFKEQ. The V gene lost 3 bases and the J gene lost 0 bases, with 3 bases spanning the gap. The CDR3 covers 12 residues. CDR3 coding DNA: TGTGCCAGCAGCCACCTCTCCTACGAGCAGTACTTC. Its protein product is CASSHLSYEQYF.

V is TRBV28 and J is TRBJ2-5; TRBD1 aligns across 12 bases. The assigned J gene may be wrong: the sequence end matches TRBJ2-7 better. This CDR3 contains 16 residues. CDR1 is MDHEN and CDR2 is SYDVKM in the germline V gene. DNA of the CDR3: TGTGCCAGCAGTTCACCGGGACAGGGGGCGTCCTACGAGCAGTACTTC. It codes for CASSSPGQGASYEQYF.

Written as DNA, the CDR3 is TGTGCCAGCAGATCAGGGGACAGGCAAGCTTTCTTT. It specifies CASRSGDRQAFF. The V call is TRBV7-3, the J call TRBJ1-1, with TRBD1 matching over 8 bases. Trimming cost V 6 bases and J 9 bases; bases outside gene matches: 6. The V gene's germline CDR1 is SGHTA and CDR2 FQGTGA. This CDR3 spans 12 amino acids.